This record covers a single T cell receptor (beta chain). Antigen unknown. Profiled with immunoSEQ multiplex PCR; TCRdb holds only in-frame clones, not every one. The sample carries around 35,000 clones, around 93% recorded once. This entry is derived from a study of T cells in localized non-small cell lung cancer. Overall study findings and caveats: Adjacent lung tissue had a median roughly 52 of the top 100 clones found in the tumor. In uninvolved adjacent lung, T cell clonality reached its highest value, exceeding tumor. Analysis by sequencing included only one tumor region, so heterogeneity remains possible.

The receptor was derived from a female donor over 55 with stage I lung adenocarcinoma. The specimen was peripheral blood, collected before any cancer treatment.

CDR3 coding DNA: TGTGCCAGCAAAAAGTCGGACAGGGGTTCCTACGAGCAGTACTTC. Translating gives CASKKSDRGSYEQYF. V usage is TRBV6-5 and J usage is TRBJ2-7; 9 bases are a match to TRBD1. The V gene's germline CDR1 is MNHEY and CDR2 SVGAGI. The CDR3 is made up of 15 amino acids. V gave up 7 bases and J gave up 1 base; unmatched junction bases: 8.